Listed below are T cell receptor beta chains from one sample, sequenced in a study of regulatory and conventional T cells in breast cancer. MiXCR was run by TCRdb on the PCR reads, yielding one entry per CDR3 protein. Among some 16,000 distinct CDR3 sequences listed, around a third were seen once. Sequenced input: conventional T cells from blood. All receptors come from a female donor in good health. CDR3s include the opening cysteine and the closing phenylalanine or tryptophan. D genes are given only for firm matches. Rows may omit the clone size; those that give it use once, few, many or a size class.

v_gene	abundance	d_gene	j_gene	len	CDR3aa	CDR3nt
TRBV19	.	.	TRBJ1-5	14	CATQQGFSNQPQHF	TGTGCCACCCAACAGGGTTTTAGCAATCAGCCCCAGCATTTT
TRBV7-9	.	TRBD1	TRBJ1-3	16	CASSATRQGSGNTIYF	TGTGCCAGCAGCGCCACCCGACAGGGATCTGGAAACACCATATATTTT
TRBV10-1	medium-sized	TRBD2	TRBJ2-7	16	CASSGLLAADLKEQYF	TGCGCCAGCAGTGGGCTACTAGCGGCGGACCTTAAAGAGCAGTACTTC
TRBV20-1	few	.	TRBJ1-1	12	CSANQGGTEAFF	TGCAGTGCAAACCAGGGAGGAACTGAAGCTTTCTTT
TRBV12-3/TRBV12-4	few	TRBD1	TRBJ1-5	16	CASSPGTGYSNQPQHF	TGTGCCAGCAGTCCCGGGACAGGGTATAGCAATCAGCCCCAGCATTTT
TRBV7-9	medium-sized	.	TRBJ2-7	16	CASSLAQGPYSYEQYF	TGTGCCAGCAGCTTAGCCCAGGGCCCTTATTCCTACGAGCAGTACTTC
TRBV20-1	few	.	TRBJ1-1	13	CSAGGHTNTEAFF	TGCAGTGCTGGGGGGCACACGAACACTGAAGCTTTCTTT
TRBV12-3/TRBV12-4	few	.	TRBJ1-1	11	CASSSQYRAFF	TGTGCCAGCAGTTCCCAGTACAGAGCTTTCTTT
TRBV7-9	few	TRBD1	TRBJ1-1	13	CASSLGTGYEAFF	TGTGCCAGCAGCCTAGGGACAGGGTATGAAGCTTTCTTT
TRBV5-6	medium-sized	.	TRBJ1-1	11	CASSSRTEAFF	TGTGCCAGCAGCTCTCGGACTGAAGCTTTCTTT
TRBV5-5	medium-sized	TRBD2	TRBJ2-7	14	CARTSGGSSYEQYF	TGTGCCCGGACTAGCGGGGGTAGCTCCTACGAGCAGTACTTC
TRBV7-9	few	TRBD2	TRBJ2-7	17	CASSFNLAGGGSYEQYF	TGTGCCAGCAGCTTTAACTTGGCGGGAGGGGGCTCCTACGAGCAGTACTTC
TRBV6-6	.	TRBD1	TRBJ1-1	16	CASSYATGGLYTEAFF	TGTGCCAGCAGTTACGCGACAGGGGGCTTGTACACTGAAGCTTTCTTT
TRBV6-2/TRBV6-3	.	TRBD1	TRBJ1-5	16	CASSTTRTGGVQPQHF	TGTGCCAGCAGCACCACGCGTACAGGGGGGGTTCAGCCCCAGCATTTT
TRBV20-1	.	.	TRBJ2-2	14	CSAPGTLNPGELFF	TGCAGTGCTCCGGGGACCCTCAATCCCGGGGAGCTGTTTTTT
TRBV4-1	.	TRBD1	TRBJ2-1	22	CASSPTTNFRDRGPTVYNEQSF	TGCGCCAGCAGCCCTACCACTAACTTCCGAGACAGGGGCCCCACGGTGTACAATGAGCAGTCCTTC
TRBV12-3/TRBV12-4	.	.	TRBJ1-5	14	CASSLFATRQPQHF	TGTGCCAGCAGTTTATTCGCTACGAGGCAGCCCCAGCATTTT